What follows describes a single T cell receptor (beta chain). The antigen is unknown. Libraries were prepared by immunoSEQ multiplex PCR; TCRdb keeps only in-frame clonotypes and omits some of them. The profile shows around 57,000 clones, approximately 86% of them singletons. CDR3 length: 16 amino acids. After removal of 6 bases from V and 4 bases from J, the junction contained 8 bases not matched to a gene. CDR1 and CDR2 (germline): LNHNV, YYDKDF (reference sequence). The data originate from a study of PD-1 blockade in classical Hodgkin lymphoma. The sample's time point: cycle 4 day 1 (C4D1), after six to seven weeks of nivolumab. Brentuximab vedotin exposure varied among the patients, all of whom had relapsed after autologous stem cell transplantation. General study points: Newly diagnosed patients reportedly had lower baseline TCR diversity than healthy donors.

The sequences come from peripheral blood mononuclear cells (PBMCs), collected before the fourth cycle of nivolumab. This receptor was identified in a human donor with classical Hodgkin lymphoma. The J gene is TRBJ2-2, the V gene TRBV15; 10 bases map to TRBD1. CDR3 DNA: TGTGCCACCAGGGGGACAGGGGCCCAGGGCACCGGGGAGCTGTTTTTT. It translates to CATRGTGAQGTGELFF.